The clone carrying this TCR beta chain was seen more than once but under ten times. Antigen: not known. The junction had 6 bases not matched to a gene; V was cut back by 8 bases and J by 3 bases. The CDR3 has 14 residues. Germline V lookup: CDR1 MNHNS, CDR2 SASEGT. This entry belongs to a study of T cell repertoires in cytomegalovirus infection. Whole-study context: Through public TCR beta signatures, both CMV infection and matching HLA type were indicated. Study-wide results and caveats: HLA-C-restricted, CMV-specific TCR beta clonotypes were dominant ex vivo.

TCRdb independently ran MiXCR on the reads; one entry per CDR3 protein. The sample includes 900,000 to 950,000 distinct CDR3 sequences, approximately 30% of them seen just once. The sample here was cultured CD8+ T cells from PBMCs, taken from culture after CMV antigen stimulation. The V and J genes are TRBV6-1 and TRBJ2-7; TRBD2 matches at 11 bases. This sequence originates from a human donor in good health (CMV status not recorded). Some clones in this sample may be carry-over from other donors' samples. The CDR3 region is CASAIGTSGYEQYV. CDR3 DNA sequence: TGTGCCAGCGCCATAGGGACTAGCGGCTACGAGCAGTACGTC.